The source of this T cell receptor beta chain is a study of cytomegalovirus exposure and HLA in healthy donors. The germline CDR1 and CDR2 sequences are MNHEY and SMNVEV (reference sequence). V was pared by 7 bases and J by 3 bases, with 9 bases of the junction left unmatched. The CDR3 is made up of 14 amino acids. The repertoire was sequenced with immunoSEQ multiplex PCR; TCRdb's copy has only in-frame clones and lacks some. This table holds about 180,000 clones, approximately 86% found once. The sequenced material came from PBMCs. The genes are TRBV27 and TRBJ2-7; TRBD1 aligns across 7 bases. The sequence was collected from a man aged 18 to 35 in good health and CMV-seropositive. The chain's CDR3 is CASIDRDRGYEQYF. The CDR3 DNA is TGTGCCAGCATCGACCGGGACAGAGGCTACGAGCAGTACTTC.